The 8 T cell receptor beta chains below come from one sample, sequenced in a study of blood T cell repertoires in COVID-19. Data came from immunoSEQ multiplex PCR; TCRdb stores just in-frame clones and leaves some out. The profile shows 100,000 to 150,000 clones, around 82% of them singletons. Sequencing was done on a sample of peripheral blood. These receptors came from a man at least 80 years old with active or convalescent COVID-19.

V and J are TRBV13 and TRBJ1-6, with D unclear. Per germline, CDR1 PRHDT and CDR2 FYEKMQ (reference sequence). With 0 bases removed from V and 0 bases from J, the gap between germline ends came to 9 bases. CDR3 length: 17 residues. The CDR3 DNA sequence: TGTGCCAGCAGCTTAGGGTACGGGAGCTCCTATAATTCACCCCTCCACTTT. It is translated as CASSLGYGSSYNSPLHF.

The CDR3 nucleotides read TGTGCCAGCAGCCAACAGGGGCACACTGAAGCTTTCTTT. Protein: CASSQQGHTEAFF. The rearrangement uses TRBV6-6 and TRBJ1-1; 7 bases map to TRBD1. The germline CDR1 and CDR2 sequences are MNHNY and SVGAGI (reference sequence). V lost 6 bases to trimming and J lost 3 bases; unmatched junction nucleotides: 4. The CDR3 contains 13 residues.

This chain joins TRBV3-1 (or the pseudogene TRBV3-2) and TRBJ1-3; 7 bases match TRBD1. The CDR3 is made up of 17 amino acids. From germline, CDR1 is LGHDT and CDR2 YNNKEL (reference sequence). V lost 2 bases, J lost 0 bases, and 7 bases stayed unmatched. CDR3 nucleotides: TGTGCCAGCAGCCAAATCCAGACAGGGTACTCTGGAAACACCATATATTTT. The encoded protein is CASSQIQTGYSGNTIYF.

Concerning this clone: One end of the junction fails to match germline, which may point to a read error. The chain couples TRBV5-1 to TRBJ2-3; 8 nucleotides agree with TRBD2. The CDR3 is 14 residues long. Germline CDR1 and CDR2: SGHRS and YFSETQ. The CDR3 region has the DNA TGCGCCAGCAGCTTGGGGACTAGCAAAGATACGCAGTATTTT. Translation gives CASSLGTSKDTQYF.

V usage is TRBV24-1 and J usage is TRBJ1-5, with D hard to call. Germline V gives CDR1 KGHDR, CDR2 SFDVKD. Trimming left V 5 bases short and J 1 base short, with 8 bases between. This CDR3 comprises 14 residues. The CDR3 coding sequence is TGTGCCACCAGTGCCGCTATGAGCAATCAGCCCCAGCATTTT. This gives the protein CATSAAMSNQPQHF.

The sample holds one count of this clone. CDR3 bases: TGCGCCAGCAGCCAGTTTACCTCGGGGGGGGTTTACAATGAGCAGTTCTTC. Its protein product is CASSQFTSGGVYNEQFF. This chain joins TRBV4-3 and TRBJ2-1, with 8 bases matching TRBD2. CDR1 is LGHNA, CDR2 YSLEER, per germline. V was pared by 3 bases and J by 4 bases, with 11 bases of the junction left unmatched. CDR3 length equals 17 residues.

The chain links TRBV19 to TRBJ1-1; no clear D gene. The CDR3 spans 13 residues. Between the trimmed V and J ends, which lost 4 bases and 3 bases, there was a span of 9 bases. Per germline, CDR1 LNHDA and CDR2 SQIVND (reference sequence). The CDR3, as DNA: TGTGCCAGTAGTAGGGTCAGGTACACTGAAGCTTTCTTT. Translation: CASSRVRYTEAFF.

With respect to this clone: This CDR3 is also generated by other DNA sequences in the sample. The chain recombines TRBV28 with TRBJ2-5; TRBD2 aligns across 14 bases. V lost 3 bases and J lost 2; bases outside the gene matches: 2. In germline, CDR1 is MDHEN, CDR2 SYDVKM. The CDR3 consists of 16 residues. The CDR3 loop reads CASSFGLAGGQETQYF. CDR3 nucleotides: TGTGCCAGCAGTTTCGGACTAGCGGGGGGACAAGAGACCCAGTACTTC.